This T cell receptor beta chain was profiled in a study of blood T cell repertoires in COVID-19. About the study: The cDNA or gDNA used as material had been derived from T cells, B-cell-depleted T cells, or PBMCs.

In the original analysis: Amplification of reference gene primers was used by the study to estimate nucleated cell counts. This table comes from immunoSEQ multiplex PCR, and its TCRdb copy is limited to in-frame clones, with some not included. D and trimming were read from the DNA, whereas the V and J calls and clone size are those reported in that table. The sample includes tens of thousands of clones, about four fifths seen only once; the top ten take roughly 10%. This TCR came from a man aged 45 to 65 with acute or convalescent COVID-19. The sequencing sample was made of peripheral blood.

The CDR3 spells CASSVGLADITGELFF. CDR3 coding DNA: TGCGCCAGCAGCGTGGGACTAGCGGACATCACCGGGGAGCTGTTTTTT. The chain uses TRBV5-1 and TRBJ2-2; 11 positions agree with TRBD2. CDR1 is SGHRS, CDR2 YFSETQ, per germline. After removal of 4 bases from V and 4 bases from J, the junction contained 6 bases not matched to a gene. The CDR3 is 16 residues long.